Listed below are T cell receptor beta chains from one sample, sequenced in a study of cytomegalovirus exposure and HLA in healthy donors. This table comes from immunoSEQ multiplex PCR, and its TCRdb copy is limited to in-frame clones, with some not included. The sample holds under 250,000 clones, roughly 85% seen once. The sample comprised PBMCs. The source of these receptors is a woman between 50 and 59 years old in good health and CMV-seronegative. The conserved cysteine and the conserved F or W are not part of the CDR3 here.

j_call v_call cdr3_aa
TRBJ2-1 TRBV6-1 ASSVRGPDEQF
TRBJ2-2 TRBV27 ASRLAGGRWTGELF
TRBJ1-5 TRBV19 ASSLRGQPQH
TRBJ2-2 TRBV7-3 ASSLTENTGELF
TRBJ2-2 TRBV4-1 ASSQEPGGLSTGELF
TRBJ1-1 TRBV28 ASSLASETTEAF
TRBJ2-2 TRBV28 ASSQLGTGRSNTGELF
TRBJ1-5 TRBV28 ASRPLQLTGTRQPQH
TRBJ2-1 TRBV18 ASSSAGGSNEQF
TRBJ1-4 TRBV9 ASSSATELF
TRBJ1-2 TRBV5-6 ASSLAEDTLQRSYT
TRBJ1-5 TRBV10-3 AISGEAVSNQPQH
TRBJ2-1 TRBV28 ASSPLDRGLNEQF
TRBJ1-1 TRBV7-2 ASSLTGLQTEAF
TRBJ1-4 TRBV28 ASSPSGTGRRLEKLF
TRBJ2-7 TRBV6-1 ASTLPGTGPYEQY
TRBJ2-7 TRBV5-1 ASSMSGTGVDEQY
TRBJ1-4 TRBV9 ASSVDRGGNEKLF
TRBJ2-7 TRBV5-1 ASSLSGTGFYEQY
TRBJ1-3 TRBV19 ASSVQALGNTIY
TRBJ2-3 TRBV28 ASSLGLVQGADTQY
TRBJ2-7 TRBV30 AGRDSFEQY
TRBJ2-7 TRBV28 ASSSAGVLYEQY
TRBJ2-1 TRBV7-2 ASSLDALVNDEQF
TRBJ1-3 TRBV6-1 ASSEARWGGRSGNTIY
TRBJ2-1 TRBV28 ASRPTSGGGEQF
TRBJ1-4 TRBV19 ASSIIRGATNEKLF
TRBJ1-2 TRBV7-9 ASSLEGVRYGYT
TRBJ2-3 TRBV27 ASNLSGGLGIHTQY
TRBJ2-3 TRBV9 ASSVGGPTDTQY
TRBJ1-3 TRBV6-5 ASSRTAGDHTIY
TRBJ2-2 TRBV7-8 ASSHSRTLTGELF
TRBJ2-5 TRBV6-6 ASGNGRVQETQY
TRBJ2-1 TRBV5-6 ASRSRGTSHGFTLNEQF
TRBJ2-2 TRBV29-1 SAVDYSTTGELF
TRBJ2-7 TRBV28 ASQDTSYEQY
TRBJ1-5 TRBV2 ASRGQASNQPQH
TRBJ2-7 TRBV18 ASSPVGVGEQY
TRBJ2-1 TRBV27 ASSLSGRAGDEQF
TRBJ2-7 TRBV5-1 ASSSQAGEQY
TRBJ1-5 TRBV30 AWSRVISNQPQH
TRBJ2-5 TRBV30 AWSPLAGGETQY
TRBJ1-1 TRBV7-8 ASSLVEGARRTEAF
TRBJ2-3 TRBV30 AWSAGGASTDTQY
TRBJ2-3 TRBV5-4 ASSTGLAEGVDTQY
TRBJ2-6 TRBV7-8 ASTRQGGGANVLT
TRBJ2-7 TRBV28 ASSFGTGGLEQY
TRBJ2-1 TRBV19 ASSPGLANNEQF
TRBJ1-2 TRBV19 ASTKNRDRGSGYT
TRBJ2-1 TRBV9 ASSQLAGLNNEQF
TRBJ1-4 TRBV2 ASSVTGGGEKLF
TRBJ1-2 TRBV6-5 ASSYTEQGAYGYT
TRBJ1-5 TRBV18 ASSPDSSPNQPQH
TRBJ1-1 TRBV7-9 ASSAYTEAF
TRBJ1-2 TRBV28 ASSLHGTDSNYGYT
TRBJ2-7 TRBV5-1 ASSLGGQGVYEQY
TRBJ1-1 TRBV20-1 SAPDRGEAF
TRBJ1-1 TRBV19 ASSIQSGTEAF